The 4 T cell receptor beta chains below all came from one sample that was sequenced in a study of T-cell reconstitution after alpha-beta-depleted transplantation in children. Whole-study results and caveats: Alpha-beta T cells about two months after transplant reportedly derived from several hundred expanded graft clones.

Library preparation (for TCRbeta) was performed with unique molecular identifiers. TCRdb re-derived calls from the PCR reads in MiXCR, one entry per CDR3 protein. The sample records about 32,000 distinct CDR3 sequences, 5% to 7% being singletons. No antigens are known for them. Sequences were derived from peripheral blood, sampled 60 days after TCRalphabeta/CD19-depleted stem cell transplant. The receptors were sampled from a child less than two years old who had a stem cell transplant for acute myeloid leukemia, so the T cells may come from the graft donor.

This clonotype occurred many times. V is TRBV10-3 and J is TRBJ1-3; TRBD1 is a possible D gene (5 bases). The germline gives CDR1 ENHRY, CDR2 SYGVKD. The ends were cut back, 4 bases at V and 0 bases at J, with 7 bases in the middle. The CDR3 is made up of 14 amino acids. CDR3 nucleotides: TGTGCCATCAGTGGGGGGATCTCTGGAAACACCATATATTTT. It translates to CAISGGISGNTIYF.

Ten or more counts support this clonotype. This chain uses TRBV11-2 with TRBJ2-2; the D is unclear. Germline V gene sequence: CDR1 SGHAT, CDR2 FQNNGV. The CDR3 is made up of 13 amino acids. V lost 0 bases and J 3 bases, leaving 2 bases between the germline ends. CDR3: CASSLDYTGELFF. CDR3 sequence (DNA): TGTGCCAGCAGCTTAGATTACACCGGGGAGCTGTTTTTT.

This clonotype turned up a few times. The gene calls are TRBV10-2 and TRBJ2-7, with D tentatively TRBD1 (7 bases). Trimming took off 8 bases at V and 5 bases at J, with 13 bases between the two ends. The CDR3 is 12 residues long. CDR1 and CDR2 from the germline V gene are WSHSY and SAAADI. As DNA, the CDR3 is TGCGCCAGCGAGACAGGGAGGAACGAGCAGTACTTC. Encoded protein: CASETGRNEQYF.

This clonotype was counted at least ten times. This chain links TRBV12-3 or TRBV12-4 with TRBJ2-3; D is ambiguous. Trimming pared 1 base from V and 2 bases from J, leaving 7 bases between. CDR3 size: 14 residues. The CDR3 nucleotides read TGTGCCAGCAGTTTAGGGGCTTACACAGATACGCAGTATTTT. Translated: CASSLGAYTDTQYF.